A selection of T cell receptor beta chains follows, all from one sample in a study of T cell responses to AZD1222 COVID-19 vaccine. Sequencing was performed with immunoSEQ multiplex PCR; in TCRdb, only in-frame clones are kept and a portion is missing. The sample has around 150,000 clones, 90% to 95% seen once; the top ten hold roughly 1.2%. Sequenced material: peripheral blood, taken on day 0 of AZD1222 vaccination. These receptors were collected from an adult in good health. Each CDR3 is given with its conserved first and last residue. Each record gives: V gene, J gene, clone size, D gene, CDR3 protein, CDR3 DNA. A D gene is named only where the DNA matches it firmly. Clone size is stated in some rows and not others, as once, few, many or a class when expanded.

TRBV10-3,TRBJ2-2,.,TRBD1,CAISESDRADTGELFF,TGTGCCATCAGTGAGTCGGACAGGGCGGACACCGGGGAGCTGTTTTTT
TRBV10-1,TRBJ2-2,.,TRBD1,CASSESGTDPGELFF,TGCGCCAGCAGTGAATCCGGGACAGATCCCGGGGAGCTGTTTTTT
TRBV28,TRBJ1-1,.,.,CASRPNRPEAFF,TGTGCCAGCAGGCCTAACAGGCCTGAAGCTTTCTTT
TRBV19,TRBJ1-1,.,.,CASSSVRNTEAFF,TGTGCCAGTAGCTCCGTCCGAAACACTGAAGCTTTCTTT
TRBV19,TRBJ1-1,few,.,CASSMRVAMNTEAFF,TGTGCCAGTAGTATGAGAGTGGCGATGAACACTGAAGCTTTCTTT
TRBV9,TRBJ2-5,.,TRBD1,CASSANTGAETQYF,TGTGCCAGCAGCGCAAATACAGGGGCAGAGACCCAGTACTTC
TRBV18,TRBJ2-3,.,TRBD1,CASSPGTGATDTQYF,TGTGCCAGCTCACCTGGGACAGGGGCTACAGATACGCAGTATTTT
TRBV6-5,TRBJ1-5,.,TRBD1,CASSYSGGSQPQHF,TGTGCCAGCAGTTACTCAGGGGGCTCTCAGCCCCAGCATTTT
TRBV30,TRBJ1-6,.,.,CAWSVRGDYNSPLHF,TGTGCCTGGAGTGTACGAGGGGACTATAATTCACCCCTCCACTTT
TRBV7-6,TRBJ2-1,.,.,CASSLALGGPGYNEQFF,TGTGCCAGCAGCTTAGCGTTGGGCGGGCCGGGATACAATGAGCAGTTCTTC
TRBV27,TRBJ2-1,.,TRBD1,CASSSYSRQGMDNEQFF,TGTGCCAGCAGTTCATACTCTAGACAGGGGATGGACAATGAGCAGTTCTTC
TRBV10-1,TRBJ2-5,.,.,CASSDFGGGETQYF,TGCGCCAGCAGTGATTTTGGCGGGGGCGAGACCCAGTACTTC
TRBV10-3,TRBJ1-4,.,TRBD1,CAIRGQGNEKLFF,TGTGCCATCAGGGGACAGGGCAATGAAAAACTGTTTTTT
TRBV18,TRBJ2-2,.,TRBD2,CASSLPGLGVRGELFF,TGTGCCAGCTCGCTACCGGGACTAGGGGTTCGCGGGGAGCTGTTTTTT
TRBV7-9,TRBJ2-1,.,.,CASSSSGTGYNEQFF,TGTGCCAGCAGCTCCTCAGGGACGGGCTACAATGAGCAGTTCTTC
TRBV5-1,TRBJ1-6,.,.,CASSLQGDNSPLHF,TGCGCCAGCAGCTTACAAGGGGATAATTCACCCCTCCACTTT
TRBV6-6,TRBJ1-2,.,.,CASSLRVYNGYTF,TGTGCCAGCAGTTTAAGGGTCTACAATGGCTACACCTTC